This T cell receptor beta chain comes out of a study of blood T cell repertoires in COVID-19. Study background: Acute-phase and convalescent COVID-19 samples originated in the United States, Italy and Spain. PBMCs, B-cell-depleted T cells, or T cells provided the cDNA or gDNA that made up the material.

CDR1 is ENHRY, CDR2 SYGVKD, per germline. The length of the CDR3 is 16 residues. V shed 4 bases, J shed 4 bases, and the junction held 8 bases outside the gene matches. In the study's own analysis: Estimates of nucleated cell counts were drawn from the amplification of reference gene primers. The protocol was immunoSEQ multiplex PCR, while the TCRdb copy is restricted to in-frame clones and leaves out a portion. The D gene and trimming were derived from the DNA, and the V and J assignments and clone size from that table. The top ten clones hold 1% of a sample with some 310,000 clones, roughly 84% of them seen once.

This receptor was taken from a man aged 50 or older with active or convalescent COVID-19. The material sequenced was peripheral blood. The chain recombines TRBV10-3 with TRBJ2-1; TRBD1 matches at 9 bases. The CDR3 region is CAISARTGEGYNEQFF. CDR3 DNA: TGTGCCATCAGTGCGCGGACAGGGGAAGGGTACAATGAGCAGTTCTTC.